One sample yielded the 2 T cell receptor beta chains listed below, sequenced in a study of cytomegalovirus exposure and HLA in healthy donors. PCR involved 60 Vbeta and 13 Jbeta primers. The repertoire was sequenced with immunoSEQ multiplex PCR; TCRdb's copy has only in-frame clones and lacks some. The sample records approximately 130,000 clones, under 85% being singletons. Sequenced input: PBMCs. Receptor source: a boy aged 10-17 years in good health and CMV-seronegative.

V is TRBV25-1 and J is TRBJ2-1; 8 nucleotides align to TRBD1. The CDR3 is 15 residues long. Trimming cost V 3 bases and J 8 bases; bases outside gene matches: 9. The germline gives CDR1 MGHDK, CDR2 SYGVNS. The CDR3 reads CASSDFTGGRDEQFF. CDR3 DNA sequence: TGTGCCAGCAGTGATTTTACAGGGGGTAGGGATGAGCAGTTCTTC.

This chain connects TRBV9 to TRBJ2-7; 7 nucleotides line up with TRBD1. This CDR3 spans 15 amino acids. Germline assignment: CDR1 SGDLS and CDR2 YYNGEE. Unmatched junction bases numbered 8, after V lost 4 bases and J lost 1 base. CDR3 loop: CASSPRTGDSYEQYF. For the CDR3, the DNA is TGTGCCAGCAGCCCGCGGACAGGAGATTCCTACGAGCAGTACTTC.